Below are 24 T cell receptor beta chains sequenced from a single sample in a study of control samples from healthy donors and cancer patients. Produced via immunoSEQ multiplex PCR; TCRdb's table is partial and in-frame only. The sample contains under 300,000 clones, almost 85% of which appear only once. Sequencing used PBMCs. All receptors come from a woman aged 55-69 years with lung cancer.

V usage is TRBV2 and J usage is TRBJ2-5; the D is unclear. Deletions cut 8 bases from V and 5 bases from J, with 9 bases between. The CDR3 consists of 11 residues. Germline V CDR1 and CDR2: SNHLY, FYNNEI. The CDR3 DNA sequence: TGTGCCAGCTTGATCGCGGAGACCCAGTACTTC. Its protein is CASLIAETQYF.

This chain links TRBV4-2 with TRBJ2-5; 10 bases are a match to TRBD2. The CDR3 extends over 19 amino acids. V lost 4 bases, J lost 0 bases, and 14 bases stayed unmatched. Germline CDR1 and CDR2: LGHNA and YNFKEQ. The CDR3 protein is CASSPGLSGGARYQETQYF. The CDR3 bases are TGTGCCAGCAGCCCAGGACTGAGCGGGGGGGCCCGATACCAAGAGACCCAGTACTTC.

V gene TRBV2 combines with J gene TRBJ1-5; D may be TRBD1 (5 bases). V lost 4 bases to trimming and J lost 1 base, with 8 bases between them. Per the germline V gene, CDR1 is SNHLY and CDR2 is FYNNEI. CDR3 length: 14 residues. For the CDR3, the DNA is TGTGCCAGCAGTGGGGGGATAAGCAATCAGCCCCAGCATTTT. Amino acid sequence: CASSGGISNQPQHF.

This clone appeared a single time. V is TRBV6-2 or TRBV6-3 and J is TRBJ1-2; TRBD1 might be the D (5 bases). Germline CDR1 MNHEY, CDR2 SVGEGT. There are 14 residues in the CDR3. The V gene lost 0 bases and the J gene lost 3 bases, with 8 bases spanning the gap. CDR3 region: CASSYSGGDYGYTF. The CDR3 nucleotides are TGTGCCAGCAGTTACTCCGGGGGGGACTATGGCTACACCTTC.

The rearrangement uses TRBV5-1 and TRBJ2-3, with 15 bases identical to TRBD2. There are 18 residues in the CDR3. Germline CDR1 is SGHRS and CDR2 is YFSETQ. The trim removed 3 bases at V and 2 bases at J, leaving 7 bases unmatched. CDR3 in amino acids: CASSYGLAGGPITDTQYF. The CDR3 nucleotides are TGCGCCAGCAGCTACGGACTAGCGGGAGGGCCGATCACAGATACGCAGTATTTT.

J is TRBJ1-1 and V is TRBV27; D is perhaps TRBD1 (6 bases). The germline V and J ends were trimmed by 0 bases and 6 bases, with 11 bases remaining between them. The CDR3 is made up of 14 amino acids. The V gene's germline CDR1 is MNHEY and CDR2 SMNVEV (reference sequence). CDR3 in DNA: TGTGCCAGCAGTTTATCGCGAGGGGGTCCTGAAGCTTTCTTT. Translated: CASSLSRGGPEAFF.

The CDR3 DNA follows: TGTGCCAGCAGCTTAGTGACGCCGAACACTGAAGCTTTCTTT. It specifies CASSLVTPNTEAFF. The chain couples TRBV11-1 to TRBJ1-1, with unresolved D. CDR1 and CDR2 (germline): SGHAT, FQDESV (reference sequence). CDR3 length equals 14 residues. Trimming removed 1 base from V and 1 base from J, with 7 bases in between.

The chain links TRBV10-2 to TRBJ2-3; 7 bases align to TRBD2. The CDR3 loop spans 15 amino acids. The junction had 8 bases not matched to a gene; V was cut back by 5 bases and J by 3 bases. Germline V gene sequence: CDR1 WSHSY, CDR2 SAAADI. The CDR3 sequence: CASSRGEALTDTQYF. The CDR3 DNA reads TGCGCCAGCAGTCGGGGGGAGGCCCTGACAGATACGCAGTATTTT.

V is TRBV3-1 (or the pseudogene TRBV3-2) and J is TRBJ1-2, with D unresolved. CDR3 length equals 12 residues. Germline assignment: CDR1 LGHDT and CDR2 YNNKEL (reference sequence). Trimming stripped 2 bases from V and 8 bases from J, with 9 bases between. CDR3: CASSQIYGGYTF. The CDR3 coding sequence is TGTGCCAGCAGCCAAATTTACGGGGGCTACACCTTC.

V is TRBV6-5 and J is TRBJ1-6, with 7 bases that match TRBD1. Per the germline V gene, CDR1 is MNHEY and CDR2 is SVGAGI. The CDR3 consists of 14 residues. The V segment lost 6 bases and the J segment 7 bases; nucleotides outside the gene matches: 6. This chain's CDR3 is CASRSGTDNSPLHF. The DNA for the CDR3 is TGTGCCAGCAGAAGTGGGACAGACAATTCACCCCTCCACTTT.

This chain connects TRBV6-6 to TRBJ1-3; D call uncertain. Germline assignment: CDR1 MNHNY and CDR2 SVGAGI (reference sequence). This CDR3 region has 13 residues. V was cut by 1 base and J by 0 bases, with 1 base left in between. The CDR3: CASSYFSGNTIYF. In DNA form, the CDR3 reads TGTGCCAGCAGTTACTTCTCTGGAAACACCATATATTTT.

CDR3 region: CASSPLGQLGGNSPLHF. Here the CDR3 DNA reads TGTGCCAGCAGTCCGTTGGGACAGCTAGGGGGTAATTCACCCCTCCACTTT. V and J are TRBV27 and TRBJ1-6, with TRBD1 matching over 7 bases. The CDR3 contains 17 residues. Trimming cost V 5 bases and J 6 bases; bases outside gene matches: 13. The germline V gene has CDR1 MNHEY and CDR2 SMNVEV (reference sequence).

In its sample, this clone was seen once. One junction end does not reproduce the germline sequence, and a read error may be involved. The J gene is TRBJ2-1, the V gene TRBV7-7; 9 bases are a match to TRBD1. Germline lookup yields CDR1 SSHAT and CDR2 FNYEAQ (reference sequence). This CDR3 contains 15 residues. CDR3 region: CASSFGQGPYNEQFF. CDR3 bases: TGTGCTAGCAGCTTCGGACAGGGGCCTTACAATGAGCAGTTCTTC.

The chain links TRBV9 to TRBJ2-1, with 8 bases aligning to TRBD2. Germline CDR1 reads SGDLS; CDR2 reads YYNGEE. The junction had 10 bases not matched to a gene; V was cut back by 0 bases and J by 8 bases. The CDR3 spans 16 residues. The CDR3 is CASSVAGGTRGDEQFF. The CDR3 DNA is TGTGCCAGCAGCGTAGCCGGGGGGACTAGAGGGGATGAGCAGTTCTTC.

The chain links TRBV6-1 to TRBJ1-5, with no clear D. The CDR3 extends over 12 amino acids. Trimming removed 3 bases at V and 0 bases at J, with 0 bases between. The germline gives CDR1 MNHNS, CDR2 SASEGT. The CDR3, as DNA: TGTGCCAGCAGTGATAGCAATCAGCCCCAGCATTTT. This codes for CASSDSNQPQHF.

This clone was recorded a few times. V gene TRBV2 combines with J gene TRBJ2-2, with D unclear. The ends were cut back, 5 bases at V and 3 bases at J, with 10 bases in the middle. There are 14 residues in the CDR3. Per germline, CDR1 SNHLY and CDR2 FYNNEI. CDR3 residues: CASSPSVDTGELFF. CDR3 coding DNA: TGTGCCAGCAGTCCCTCGGTGGACACCGGGGAGCTGTTTTTT.

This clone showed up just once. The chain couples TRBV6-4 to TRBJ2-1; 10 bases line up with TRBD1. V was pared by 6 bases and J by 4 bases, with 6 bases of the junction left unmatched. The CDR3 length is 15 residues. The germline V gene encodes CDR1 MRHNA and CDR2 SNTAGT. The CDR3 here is CASSVGQGRYNEQFF. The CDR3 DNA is TGTGCCAGCAGCGTGGGACAGGGGAGATACAATGAGCAGTTCTTC.

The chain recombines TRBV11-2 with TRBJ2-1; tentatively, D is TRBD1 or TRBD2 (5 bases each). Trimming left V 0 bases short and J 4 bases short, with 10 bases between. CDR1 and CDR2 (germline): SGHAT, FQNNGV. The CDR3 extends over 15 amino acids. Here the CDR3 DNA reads TGTGCCAGCAGCTTAGATCCGGGACCTTACAATGAGCAGTTCTTC. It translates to CASSLDPGPYNEQFF.

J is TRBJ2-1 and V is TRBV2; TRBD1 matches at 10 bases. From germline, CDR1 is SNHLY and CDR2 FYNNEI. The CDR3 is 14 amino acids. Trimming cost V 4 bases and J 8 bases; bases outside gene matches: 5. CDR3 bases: TGTGCCAGCAGTGGGACAGGGGGTAGGGATGAGCAGTTCTTC. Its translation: CASSGTGGRDEQFF. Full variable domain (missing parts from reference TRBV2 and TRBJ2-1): EPEVTQTPSHQVTQMGQEVILRCVPISNHLYFYWYRQILGQKVEFLVSFYNNEISEKSEIFDDQFSVERPDGSNFTLKIRSTKLEDSAMYFCASSGTGGRDEQFFGPGTRLTVL.

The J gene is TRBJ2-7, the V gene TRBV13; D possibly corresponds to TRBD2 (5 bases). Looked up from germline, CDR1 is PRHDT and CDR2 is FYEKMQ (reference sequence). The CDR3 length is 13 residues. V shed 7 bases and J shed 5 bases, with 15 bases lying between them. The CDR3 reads CASNWAAGDEQYF. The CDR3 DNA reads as TGTGCCAGCAACTGGGCTGCCGGGGACGAGCAGTACTTC. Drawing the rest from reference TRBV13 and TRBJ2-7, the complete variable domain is AAGVIQSPRHLIKEKRETATLKCYPIPRHDTVYWYQQGPGQDPQFLISFYEKMQSDKGSIPDRFSAQQFSDYHSELNMSSLELGDSALYFCASNWAAGDEQYFGPGTRLTVT.

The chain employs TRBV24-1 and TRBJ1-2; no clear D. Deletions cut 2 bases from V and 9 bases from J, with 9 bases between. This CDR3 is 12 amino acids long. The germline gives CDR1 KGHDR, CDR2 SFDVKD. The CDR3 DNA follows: TGTGCCACCAGTGATTCCGCGGAGAGCTACACCTTC. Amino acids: CATSDSAESYTF.

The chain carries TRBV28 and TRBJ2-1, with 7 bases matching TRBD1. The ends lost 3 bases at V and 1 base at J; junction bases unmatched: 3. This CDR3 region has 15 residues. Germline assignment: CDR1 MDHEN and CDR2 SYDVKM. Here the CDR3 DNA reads TGTGCCAGCAGTTTGGGACAGTTATCCTACAATGAGCAGTTCTTC. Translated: CASSLGQLSYNEQFF.

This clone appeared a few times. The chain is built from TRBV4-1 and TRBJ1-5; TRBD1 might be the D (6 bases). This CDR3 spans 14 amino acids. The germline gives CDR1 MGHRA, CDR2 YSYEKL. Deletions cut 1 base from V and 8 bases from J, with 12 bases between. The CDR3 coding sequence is TGCGCCAGCAGCCAAGGAACAGCAGGGGAGCCCCAGCATTTT. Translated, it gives CASSQGTAGEPQHF.

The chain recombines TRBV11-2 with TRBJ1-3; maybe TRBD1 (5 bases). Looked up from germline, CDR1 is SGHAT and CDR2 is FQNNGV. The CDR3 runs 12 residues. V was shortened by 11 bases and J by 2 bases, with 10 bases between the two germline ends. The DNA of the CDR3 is TGTGCCGCAAGGGGAGCTGGAAACACCATATATTTT. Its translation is CAARGAGNTIYF.